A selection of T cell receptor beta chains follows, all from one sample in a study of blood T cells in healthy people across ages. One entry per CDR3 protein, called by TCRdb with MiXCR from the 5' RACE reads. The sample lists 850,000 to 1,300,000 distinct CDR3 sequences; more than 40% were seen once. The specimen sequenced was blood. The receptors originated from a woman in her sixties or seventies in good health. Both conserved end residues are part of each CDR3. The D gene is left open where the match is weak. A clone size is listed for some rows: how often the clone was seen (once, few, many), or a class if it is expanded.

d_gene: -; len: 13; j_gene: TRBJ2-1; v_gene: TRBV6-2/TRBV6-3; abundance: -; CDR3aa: CASRSPAGNEQFF; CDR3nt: TGTGCCAGCAGATCCCCCGCGGGAAATGAGCAGTTCTTC
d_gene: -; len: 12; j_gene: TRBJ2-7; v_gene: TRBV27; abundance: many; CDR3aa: CASSGQGNEQYF; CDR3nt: TGTGCCAGCAGTGGGCAGGGAAACGAGCAGTACTTC
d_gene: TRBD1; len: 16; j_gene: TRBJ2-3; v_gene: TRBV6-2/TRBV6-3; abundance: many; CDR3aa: CASRRLGQGVTDTQYF; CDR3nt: TGTGCCAGCAGGAGACTGGGACAGGGAGTCACAGATACGCAGTATTTT
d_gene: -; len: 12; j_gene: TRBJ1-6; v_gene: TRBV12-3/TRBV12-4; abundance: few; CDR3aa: CASSLHGVPLHF; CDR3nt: TGTGCCAGCAGTTTACACGGAGTACCCCTCCACTTT
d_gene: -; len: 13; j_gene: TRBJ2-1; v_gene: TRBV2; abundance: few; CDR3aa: CASSGQAYNEQFF; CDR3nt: TGTGCCAGCAGTGGACAGGCCTACAATGAGCAGTTCTTC
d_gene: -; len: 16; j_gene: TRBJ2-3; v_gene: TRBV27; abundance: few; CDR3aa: CASSFMADSSTDTQYF; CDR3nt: TGTGCCAGCAGTTTCATGGCAGATTCCTCCACAGATACGCAGTATTTT
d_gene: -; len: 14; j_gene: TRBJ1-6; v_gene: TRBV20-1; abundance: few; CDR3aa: CSARDIDSGSPLHF; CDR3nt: TGCAGTGCTAGAGATATTGATTCGGGTTCACCCCTCCACTTT
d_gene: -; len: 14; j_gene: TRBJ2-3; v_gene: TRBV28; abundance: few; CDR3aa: CASSLYGGTDTQYF; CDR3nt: TGTGCCAGCAGTTTATATGGGGGGACAGATACGCAGTATTTT
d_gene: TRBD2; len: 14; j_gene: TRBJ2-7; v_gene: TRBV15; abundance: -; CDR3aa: CATSPPSRENEQYF; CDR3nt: TGTGCCACCAGCCCCCCATCGCGGGAGAACGAGCAGTACTTC
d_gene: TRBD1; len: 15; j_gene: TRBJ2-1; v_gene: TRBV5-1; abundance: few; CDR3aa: CASSLRDSLYNEQFF; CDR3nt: TGCGCCAGCAGCTTACGGGACAGCTTATACAATGAGCAGTTCTTC
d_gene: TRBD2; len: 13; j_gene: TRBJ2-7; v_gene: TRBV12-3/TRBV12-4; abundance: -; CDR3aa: CASRLGTRYEQYF; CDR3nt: TGTGCCAGCAGGCTCGGGACTAGGTACGAGCAGTACTTC
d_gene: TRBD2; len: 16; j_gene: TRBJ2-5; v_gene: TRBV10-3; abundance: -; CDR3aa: CATSDTGTSGQETQYF; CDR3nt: TGTGCCACCAGTGATACCGGGACTAGCGGCCAAGAGACCCAGTACTTC
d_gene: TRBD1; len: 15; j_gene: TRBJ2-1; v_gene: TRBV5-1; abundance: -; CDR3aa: CASYPGTGWGNEQFF; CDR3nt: TGCGCCAGCTATCCAGGGACAGGGTGGGGCAATGAGCAGTTCTTC
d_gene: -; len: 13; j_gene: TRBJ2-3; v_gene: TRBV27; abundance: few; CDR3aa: CASRDSYTDTQYF; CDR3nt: TGTGCCAGCAGGGACAGTTACACAGATACGCAGTATTTT
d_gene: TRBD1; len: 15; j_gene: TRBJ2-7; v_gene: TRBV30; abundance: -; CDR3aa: CAWSGTPTGENEQYF; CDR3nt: TGTGCCTGGAGTGGAACCCCGACAGGGGAGAACGAGCAGTACTTC
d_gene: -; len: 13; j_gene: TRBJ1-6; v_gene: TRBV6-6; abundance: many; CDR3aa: CASSYDIGSPLHF; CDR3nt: TGTGCCAGCAGTTATGACATCGGTTCACCCCTCCACTTT
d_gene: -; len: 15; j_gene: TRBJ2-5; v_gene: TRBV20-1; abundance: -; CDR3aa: CSARVRQGIRETQYF; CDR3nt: TGCAGTGCTAGAGTCCGGCAGGGGATTCGGGAGACCCAGTACTTC
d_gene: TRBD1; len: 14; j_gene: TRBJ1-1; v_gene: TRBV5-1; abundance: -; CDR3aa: CASSVGEGATEAFF; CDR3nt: TGCGCCAGCAGCGTCGGAGAGGGGGCCACTGAAGCTTTCTTT
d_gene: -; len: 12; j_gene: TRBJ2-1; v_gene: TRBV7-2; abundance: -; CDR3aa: CASSLTTTEQFF; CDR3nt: TGTGCCAGCAGCCTTACTACGACTGAGCAGTTCTTC
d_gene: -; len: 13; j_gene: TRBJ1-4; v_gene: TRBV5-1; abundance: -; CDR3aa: CASSLGAEEKLFF; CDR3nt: TGCGCCAGCAGCTTGGGGGCTGAGGAAAAACTGTTTTTT
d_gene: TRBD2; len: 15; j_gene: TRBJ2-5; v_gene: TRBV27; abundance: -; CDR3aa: CASSFRGLAEETQYF; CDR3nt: TGTGCCAGCAGTTTTCGGGGACTAGCGGAAGAGACCCAGTACTTC
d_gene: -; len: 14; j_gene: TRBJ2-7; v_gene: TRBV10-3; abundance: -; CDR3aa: CAISESPRSYEQYF; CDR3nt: TGTGCCATCAGTGAGTCGCCCAGGTCCTACGAGCAGTACTTC
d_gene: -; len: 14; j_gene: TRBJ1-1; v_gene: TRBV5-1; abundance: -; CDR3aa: CASSLEGRPGEAFF; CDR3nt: TGCGCCAGCAGCTTGGAGGGTAGGCCGGGCGAAGCTTTCTTT
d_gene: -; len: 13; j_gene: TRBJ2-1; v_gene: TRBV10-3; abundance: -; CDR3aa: CAISRLEDNEQFF; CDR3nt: TGTGCCATCAGTCGACTAGAAGACAATGAGCAGTTCTTC
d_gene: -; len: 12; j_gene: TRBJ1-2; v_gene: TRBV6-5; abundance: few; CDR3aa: CASSYQNYGYTF; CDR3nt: TGTGCCAGCAGTTACCAAAACTATGGCTACACCTTC
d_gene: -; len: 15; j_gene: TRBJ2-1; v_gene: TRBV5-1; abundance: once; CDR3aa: CASSLGGVAYNEQFF; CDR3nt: TGCGCCAGCAGCTTGGGGGGAGTGGCGTACAATGAGCAGTTCTTC
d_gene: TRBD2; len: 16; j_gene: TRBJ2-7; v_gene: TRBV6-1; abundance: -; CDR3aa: CATGGRGERSYNEQYF; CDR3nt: TGTGCCACCGGGGGGAGGGGCGAACGCTCCTACAATGAGCAGTACTTC
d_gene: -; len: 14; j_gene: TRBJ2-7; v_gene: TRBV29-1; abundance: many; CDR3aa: CSVDKGLGGYEQYF; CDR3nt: TGCAGCGTTGACAAAGGCTTAGGGGGCTACGAGCAGTACTTC
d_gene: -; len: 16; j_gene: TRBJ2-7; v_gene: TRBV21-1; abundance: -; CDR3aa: CAGSKRVPDTGCEQYF; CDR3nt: TGTGCCGGCAGCAAAAGGGTCCCCGACACAGGGTGCGAGCAGTACTTC
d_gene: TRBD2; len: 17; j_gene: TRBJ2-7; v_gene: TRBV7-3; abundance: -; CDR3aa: CASSQLPSGSSYNEQYF; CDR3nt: TGTGCCAGCAGCCAACTGCCTAGCGGGAGCTCCTACAATGAGCAGTACTTC
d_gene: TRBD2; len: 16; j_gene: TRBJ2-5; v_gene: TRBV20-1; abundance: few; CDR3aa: CSARGLAGETQAPEYF; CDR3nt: TGCAGTGCTAGAGGGCTAGCGGGCGAGACCCAGGCGCCGGAGTACTTC
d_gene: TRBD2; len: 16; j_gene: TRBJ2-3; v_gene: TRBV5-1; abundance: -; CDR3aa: CASSLDPGLAGGTQYF; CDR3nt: TGCGCCAGCAGCTTGGATCCGGGACTAGCGGGAGGGACGCAGTATTTT
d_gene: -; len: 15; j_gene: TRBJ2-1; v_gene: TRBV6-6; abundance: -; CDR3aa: CASMPGARTYNEQFF; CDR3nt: TGTGCCAGCATGCCCGGGGCTAGGACCTACAATGAGCAGTTCTTC
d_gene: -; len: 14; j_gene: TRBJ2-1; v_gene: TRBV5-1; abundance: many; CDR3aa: CASSLISQDNEQFF; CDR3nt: TGCGCCAGCAGCTTGATTTCCCAGGACAATGAGCAGTTCTTC